One T cell receptor (beta chain) is described in this entry. Antigen: not known. The germline V gene encodes CDR1 SGDLS and CDR2 YYNGEE. This CDR3 is built from 16 residues. V gave up 0 bases and J gave up 4 bases; unmatched junction bases: 3. PCR primers comprised 60 Vbeta and 13 Jbeta primers. The protocol was immunoSEQ multiplex PCR, while the TCRdb copy is restricted to in-frame clones and leaves out a portion. This table has about 200,000 clones, 65% to 80% appearing once. This sample was taken from a study of cytomegalovirus exposure and HLA in healthy donors. Findings and caveats of the study: In vitro checks showed that a few CMV-associated chains really do target CMV antigens.

The clonotype was recovered from a man aged 35 to 55 in good health and CMV-seronegative. The chain couples TRBV9 to TRBJ2-1, with TRBD2 identical over 11 bases. Sequencing was carried out using PBMCs. In nucleotides, the CDR3 is TGTGCCAGCAGCGTAGTAGGGACTAGCGGATACAATGAGCAGTTCTTC. Translation gives CASSVVGTSGYNEQFF.